The clone carrying this TCR beta chain occurred a few times. Antigen specificity is unknown. The CDR3 is 15 amino acids. V lost 5 bases to trimming and J lost 7 bases, with 18 bases between them. CDR1 is MNHEY, CDR2 SVGEGT, per germline. These data are taken from a study of T-cell memory formation after mild COVID-19. With constant-segment primers, 5'RACE yielded cDNA libraries of TCR alpha and TCR beta that carried sample barcodes and UMIs. Via MiXCR, TCRdb re-called the 5' RACE reads, giving one row per CDR3 protein. The table lists about 440,000 distinct CDR3 sequences, around 20% of them singletons. Study observations and caveats: Whereas later expanders leaned CD4+, clones contracting day 15 to 85 showed a balanced CD4/CD8 makeup. Contracting clones localized mainly to CM and EM when CD4+ and mainly to EMRA when CD8+.

The chain employs TRBV6-2 or TRBV6-3 and TRBJ2-4; tentatively, D is TRBD2 (6 bases). The sample consisted of PBMCs or a T cell subset sorted from them (not recorded which). The source of this sequence is an adult woman who had mild COVID-19 (a few samples of this study predate the infection). Cell type and time point are not known. The CDR3 region is CASSPRDRDSNIQYF. CDR3 bases: TGTGCCAGCAGTCCACGAGACCGGGACTCCAACATTCAGTACTTC.